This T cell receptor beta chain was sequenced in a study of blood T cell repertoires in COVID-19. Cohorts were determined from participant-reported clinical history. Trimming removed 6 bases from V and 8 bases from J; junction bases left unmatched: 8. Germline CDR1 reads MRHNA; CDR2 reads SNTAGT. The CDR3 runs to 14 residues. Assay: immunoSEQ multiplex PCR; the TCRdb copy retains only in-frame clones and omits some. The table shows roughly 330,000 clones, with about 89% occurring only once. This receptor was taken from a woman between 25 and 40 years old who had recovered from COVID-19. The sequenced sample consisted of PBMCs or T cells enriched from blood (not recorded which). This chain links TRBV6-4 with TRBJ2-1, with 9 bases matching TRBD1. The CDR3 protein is CASRTDRGSDEQFF. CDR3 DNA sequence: TGTGCCAGCAGGACGGACAGGGGCTCCGATGAGCAGTTCTTC.